Reported below is one T cell receptor (beta chain). As yet, its antigen is unknown. Only in-frame clones appear in the TCRdb table, and some are missing; sequencing was by immunoSEQ multiplex PCR. This table has 30,000 to 45,000 clones, just under 80% appearing once. Cyclophosphamide on days +3 and +4 followed busulfan-fludarabine conditioning and a marrow graft. This specimen comes from a study of T cells after posttransplantation cyclophosphamide. Study-level points and caveats: TRB clonality was highly associated with recipient CMV seropositivity and reactivation. Later blood repertoires were often dominated by clones from the donor CD8+ memory compartment. TRB overlap between skin or GI tissue T cells and blood was limited.

The TCR comes from a female patient aged 40 to 55 who received an allogeneic stem cell transplant from a related donor, was CMV-positive, and had no GVHD. Some T cells may be supplied by the graft donor. The source material was CD4+ T cells sorted from blood, sampled approximately 1,900 days after a stem cell transplant with posttransplant cyclophosphamide.

The DNA for the CDR3 is TGTGCCAGCGGGGACACGAAAAACACAGATACGCAGTATTTT. Translating gives CASGDTKNTDTQYF. The rearrangement uses TRBV6-6 and TRBJ2-3; D may be TRBD1 (6 bases). There are 14 residues in the CDR3. From germline, CDR1 is MNHNY and CDR2 SVGAGI (reference sequence). Trimming left V 8 bases short and J 2 bases short, with 14 bases between.